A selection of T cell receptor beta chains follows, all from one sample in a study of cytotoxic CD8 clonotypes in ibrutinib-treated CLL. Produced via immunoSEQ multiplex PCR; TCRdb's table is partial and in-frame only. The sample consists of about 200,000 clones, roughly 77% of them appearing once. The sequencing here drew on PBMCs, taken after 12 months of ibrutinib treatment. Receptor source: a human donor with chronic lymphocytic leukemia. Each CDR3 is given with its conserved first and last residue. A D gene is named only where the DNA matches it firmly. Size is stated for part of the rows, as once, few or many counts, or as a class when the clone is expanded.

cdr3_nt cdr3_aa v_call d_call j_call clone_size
TGTGCCAGCAGTTTACCCTCGTCTGGGTGGACTGAAGCTTTCTTT CASSLPSSGWTEAFF TRBV28 - TRBJ1-1 -
TGCAGCGTGGCGGACAGGGAGGGCTATGGCTACACCTTC CSVADREGYGYTF TRBV29-1 TRBD1 TRBJ1-2 -
TGTGCCTGGAGTCCGGGACAGAACTACTACTTC CAWSPGQNYYF TRBV30 TRBD1 TRBJ2-7 -
TGCGCCAGCAGCTTAATAGCGGGAGTCTCAGAAGAGACCCAGTACTTC CASSLIAGVSEETQYF TRBV5-1 TRBD2 TRBJ2-5 -
TGCAGTGCTAGAGATCATCCCGAAGCTTTCTTT CSARDHPEAFF TRBV20-1 - TRBJ1-1 -
TGTGCCAGCAGCTTGAATCCTGGACTAGGGACCGACAATGAGCAGTTCTTC CASSLNPGLGTDNEQFF TRBV11-3 TRBD2 TRBJ2-1 few
TGCAGTGCCGGGACAGGGCTTTCGGACACTGAAGCTTTCTTT CSAGTGLSDTEAFF TRBV29-1 TRBD1 TRBJ1-1 once
TGTGCCAGCAGCTTAAGCGGGACAGGGTTTGACGAGCAGTACTTC CASSLSGTGFDEQYF TRBV7-3 TRBD1 TRBJ2-7 -
TGTGCCAGCAGCCAAGACCCGGGACAGGGGAACTATGGCTACACCTTC CASSQDPGQGNYGYTF TRBV4-2 TRBD1 TRBJ1-2 few
TGTGCCAGCAGCCCCTCTAGCGGGGGGGAAATTGACAATGAGCAGTTCTTC CASSPSSGGEIDNEQFF TRBV5-4 TRBD2 TRBJ2-1 -
TGTGCCAGCAGTTACCCGGGCCGCGACAATGAGCAGTTCTTC CASSYPGRDNEQFF TRBV6-6 - TRBJ2-1 -
TGTGCCAGCAGCCCCCTGGGCACTAATCAGCCCCAGCATTTT CASSPLGTNQPQHF TRBV9 - TRBJ1-5 -
TGTGCCAGCAGCGTAGAATTCCGGACTAGTGGCAATGAGCAGTTCTTC CASSVEFRTSGNEQFF TRBV9 TRBD2 TRBJ2-1 -
TGTGCCAGCAGTTCTCGTACGCAGTATTTT CASSSRTQYF TRBV28 - TRBJ2-3 once
TGTGCCAGCAGCTCGCGACTAGCGCTCGAGCAGTACTTC CASSSRLALEQYF TRBV7-8 TRBD2 TRBJ2-7 -
TGTGCCAGCAGCGTAGCTACGGGACAGGGGTTTGGCTACACCTTC CASSVATGQGFGYTF TRBV9 TRBD1 TRBJ1-2 -
TGCGCCAGCAGCCCGGGACAGATCAACTATGGCTACACCTTC CASSPGQINYGYTF TRBV5-1 TRBD1 TRBJ1-2 -
TGTGCCAGCAGCCCCAGCCTTCGGGGACAGACAATCTATGGCTACACCTTC CASSPSLRGQTIYGYTF TRBV7-2 TRBD1 TRBJ1-2 -
TGTGCCAGCAGCGTATCGGCAGGGCTTTTTTTAGACACTGAAGCTTTCTTT CASSVSAGLFLDTEAFF TRBV9 - TRBJ1-1 -
TGTGCCGGCCGGGACAGGGATAAACAGCCCCAGCATTTT CAGRDRDKQPQHF TRBV6-6 TRBD1 TRBJ1-5 -